One sample yielded the 9 T cell receptor beta chains listed below, sequenced in a study of T cell responses to AZD1222 COVID-19 vaccine. Sequencing was performed with immunoSEQ multiplex PCR; in TCRdb, only in-frame clones are kept and a portion is missing. The sample contains approximately 130,000 clones, roughly 93% of which appear only once. The sample here was peripheral blood, taken on day 0 of AZD1222 vaccination. The receptor source for this set is an adult in good health.

This clone was counted only a few times. The chain couples TRBV7-9 to TRBJ1-4; no firm D call. The CDR3 contains 15 residues. The germline CDR1 and CDR2 sequences are SEHNR and FQNEAQ (reference sequence). V gave up 5 bases and J gave up 2 bases, with 12 bases separating them. Written as DNA, the CDR3 is TGTGCCAGCAGCCCAGTTCTGGGGACTAATGAAAAACTGTTTTTT. Encoded protein: CASSPVLGTNEKLFF.

The V gene is TRBV5-1, the J gene TRBJ2-1, with 13 bases lining up with TRBD2. After removal of 4 bases from V and 4 bases from J, the junction contained 5 bases not matched to a gene. The CDR3 contains 16 residues. Looked up from germline, CDR1 is SGHRS and CDR2 is YFSETQ. This CDR3 reads CASSIGTSGTYNEQFF. The CDR3 nucleotides read TGCGCCAGCAGCATAGGGACTAGCGGGACGTACAATGAGCAGTTCTTC. Full variable domain (missing parts from reference TRBV5-1 and TRBJ2-1): KAGVTQTPRYLIKTRGQQVTLSCSPISGHRSVSWYQQTPGQGLQFLFEYFSETQRNKGNFPGRFSGRQFSNSRSEMNVSTLELGDSALYLCASSIGTSGTYNEQFFGPGTRLTVL.

This chain joins TRBV19 and TRBJ2-1; TRBD1 or TRBD2 may be the D gene (5 bases each). The CDR3 sequence is 16 residues long. Per germline, CDR1 LNHDA and CDR2 SQIVND (reference sequence). Trimming removed 6 bases at V and 7 bases at J, with 22 bases between. This CDR3 is CASRKNSERGVNEQFF. In DNA, the CDR3 is TGTGCCAGTAGGAAAAACAGCGAAAGAGGGGTAAATGAGCAGTTCTTC. The full variable domain, its missing parts supplied by reference TRBV19 and TRBJ2-1, is DGGITQSPKYLFRKEGQNVTLSCEQNLNHDAMYWYRQDPGQGLRLIYYSQIVNDFQKGDIAEGYSVSREKKESFPLTVTSAQKNPTAFYLCASRKNSERGVNEQFFGPGTRLTVL.

Here the CDR3 DNA reads TGTGCCAGCAGCTTAGTAGCGGGAGGGCCGGGGGAGCAGTACTTC. It translates to CASSLVAGGPGEQYF. The genes are TRBV7-2 and TRBJ2-7; 11 bases are shared with TRBD2. The CDR3 has 15 amino acids. V lost 1 base and J lost 7; bases outside the gene matches: 6. CDR1 is SGHTA, CDR2 FQGNSA, per germline.

The J gene is TRBJ1-3, the V gene TRBV7-8; D may be TRBD1 (6 bases). The CDR3 has 17 amino acids. Trimming left V 2 bases short and J 2 bases short, with 16 bases between. Germline loops: CDR1 SGHVS, CDR2 FQNEAQ. CDR3 protein: CASSLWGLGQAGNTIYF. The CDR3 DNA is TGTGCCAGCAGCTTATGGGGGCTAGGGCAGGCTGGAAACACCATATATTTT.

V is TRBV7-9 and J is TRBJ2-7; 10 nucleotides line up with TRBD2. The germline V gene encodes CDR1 SEHNR and CDR2 FQNEAQ (reference sequence). Germline trimming cut 1 base from V and 4 bases from J; bases unmatched to any gene: 7. This CDR3 is 16 amino acids long. CDR3 sequence (DNA): TGTGCCAGCAGCTTAGACACTAGCGGGACTTGGTACGAGCAGTACTTC. This sequence encodes CASSLDTSGTWYEQYF.

This clone was observed once. The chain uses TRBV19 and TRBJ2-1; D may be TRBD2 (6 bases). The CDR3 length is 15 residues. Germline CDR1 is LNHDA and CDR2 is SQIVND (reference sequence). The V gene lost 9 bases and the J gene lost 8 bases, with 23 bases spanning the gap. CDR3 coding DNA: TGTGCCAGCACTCGACCCGTGGCGGGAAAGGATGAGCAGTTCTTC. This encodes CASTRPVAGKDEQFF.

The chain couples TRBV30 to TRBJ2-7; unclear D gene. Germline lookup yields CDR1 GTSNPN and CDR2 SVGIG (reference sequence). There are 14 residues in the CDR3. V was trimmed by 0 bases and J by 5 bases, leaving 14 bases between them. In DNA, the CDR3 is TGTGCCTGGAGTGTCGGGCCACCTTTGGACGAGCAGTACTTC. This sequence encodes CAWSVGPPLDEQYF.

This clone was seen once. The rearrangement joins TRBV7-8 to TRBJ1-2; D is uncertain. In germline, CDR1 is SGHVS, CDR2 FQNEAQ. Deletions cut 3 bases from V and 8 bases from J, with 13 bases between. This CDR3 contains 13 residues. CDR3 DNA sequence: TGTGCCAGCAGCTTGAATGAGGGCGGCGGCTACACCTTC. This sequence encodes CASSLNEGGGYTF.